This TCR beta chain appears in the sequencing data of a study of shared clonotypes between healthy human individuals. The overall study: Three CD4 naive, three CD4 memory, two CD8 naive and one CD8 memory plate were used per donor.

TCRdb keeps only in-frame clones here, not all; method: immunoSEQ multiplex PCR. This table holds approximately 1.5 million clones, 98% found once. Comment on this clone: The antigen is not known.

Study-level results: The study found lower generation probabilities in non-shared clonotypes than in those shared by all four donors.

The CDR3 spans 17 residues. The V gene lost 7 bases and the J gene lost 0 bases, with 21 bases spanning the gap. Germline V gene sequence: CDR1 LNHDA, CDR2 SQIVND (reference sequence). None of the donors, who were healthy HIV-negative adults, had recently had acute infections or vaccinations. The chain has TRBV19 and TRBJ2-5; D perhaps matches TRBD2 (6 bases). The TCR sequence derives from a man aged 30 to 39 in good health. Sequenced material: naive CD4+ T cells sorted from blood. Subset meaning: CD45RA+ positively selected. Here the CDR3 reads CASKRASGSFHQETQYF. In nucleotides, the CDR3 is TGTGCCAGTAAGCGGGCTTCCGGCTCCTTCCACCAAGAGACCCAGTACTTC. Using reference TRBV19 and TRBJ2-5 for the parts outside the CDR3, the full variable domain is DGGITQSPKYLFRKEGQNVTLSCEQNLNHDAMYWYRQDPGQGLRLIYYSQIVNDFQKGDIAEGYSVSREKKESFPLTVTSAQKNPTAFYLCASKRASGSFHQETQYFGPGTRLLVL.